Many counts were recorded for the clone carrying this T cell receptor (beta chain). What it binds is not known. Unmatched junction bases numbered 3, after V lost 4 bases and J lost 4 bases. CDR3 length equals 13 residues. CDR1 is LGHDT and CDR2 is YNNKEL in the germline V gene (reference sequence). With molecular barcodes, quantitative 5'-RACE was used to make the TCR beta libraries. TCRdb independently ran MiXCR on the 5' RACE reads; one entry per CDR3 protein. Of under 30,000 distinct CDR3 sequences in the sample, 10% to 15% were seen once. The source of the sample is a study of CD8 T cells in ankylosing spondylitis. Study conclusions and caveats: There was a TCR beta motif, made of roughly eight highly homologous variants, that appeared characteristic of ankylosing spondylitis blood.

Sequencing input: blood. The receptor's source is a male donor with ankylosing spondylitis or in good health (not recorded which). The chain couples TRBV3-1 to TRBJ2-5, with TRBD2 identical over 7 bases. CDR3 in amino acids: CASSRAGRETQYF. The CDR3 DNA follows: TGTGCCAGCAGCCGAGCGGGAAGAGAGACCCAGTACTTC.